This entry lists 27 T cell receptor beta chains sequenced from one sample in a study of blood T cell repertoires in COVID-19. The table came from immunoSEQ multiplex PCR; TCRdb's copy has only in-frame clones and leaves some out. The sample includes approximately 170,000 clones, roughly 88% of them seen just once. Material for sequencing was peripheral blood. Receptor source: a man aged 55 to 70 who had recovered from COVID-19.

V is TRBV7-9 and J is TRBJ2-6, with D possibly matching TRBD2 (6 bases). V was cut by 6 bases and J by 4 bases, with 13 bases left in between. Germline V CDR1 and CDR2: SEHNR, FQNEAQ (reference sequence). This CDR3 spans 15 amino acids. The CDR3 DNA reads as TGTGCCAGCAGTCCTGCGGGGTCGGGGGCCAACGTCCTGACTTTC. Translation gives CASSPAGSGANVLTF.

The J gene is TRBJ1-6, the V gene TRBV19; D unresolved. The V end was cut by 2 bases, the J end by 6 bases, with 11 bases between. The CDR3 has 15 residues. Germline V CDR1 and CDR2: LNHDA, SQIVND (reference sequence). The CDR3 nucleotides read TGTGCCAGTAGTATATTCCACGGTCTTAATTCACCCCTCCACTTT. Its protein product is CASSIFHGLNSPLHF.

This clone was seen only a few times. The chain carries TRBV9 and TRBJ1-2, with D possibly being TRBD1 (5 bases). The ends were cut back, 6 bases at V and 2 bases at J, with 11 bases in the middle. Germline CDR1 and CDR2: SGDLS and YYNGEE. This CDR3 comprises 13 residues. In DNA, the CDR3 is TGTGCCAGCAACCCGGGGGGGAACTATGGCTACACCTTC. This sequence encodes CASNPGGNYGYTF.

This clone was seen a handful of times. The genes are TRBV13 and TRBJ1-2; perhaps TRBD1 as D (6 bases). The CDR3 runs 12 residues. Germline V gene data show CDR1 as PRHDT and CDR2 as FYEKMQ (reference sequence). Trimming cost V 4 bases and J 8 bases, with 11 bases left between them. Here the CDR3 DNA reads TGTGCCAGCAGCTGGGACACAGCGGGCTACACCTTC. Its protein product is CASSWDTAGYTF.

This clone was observed once. The chain recombines TRBV5-8 with TRBJ2-5, with D possibly matching TRBD1 (6 bases). Germline values: CDR1 SGHTS, CDR2 YDEGEE. The germline V and J ends were trimmed by 2 bases and 2 bases, with 13 bases remaining between them. The CDR3 length is 15 residues. The CDR3 sequence is CASSLWGQGQETQYF. In DNA form, the CDR3 reads TGTGCCAGCAGCTTATGGGGGCAGGGGCAAGAGACCCAGTACTTC.

The chain combines TRBV19 with TRBJ1-1; 9 bases fit TRBD1. V was clipped by 5 bases and J by 7 bases; unmatched bases: 8. Germline CDR1 reads LNHDA; CDR2 reads SQIVND (reference sequence). The CDR3 contains 14 residues. CDR3 DNA: TGTGCCAGTAGTGAACAGGGGGCACGCGGTGAAGCTTTCTTT. Protein product: CASSEQGARGEAFF.

The chain is built from TRBV7-2 and TRBJ1-1; TRBD1 is a possible D gene (5 bases). From germline, CDR1 is SGHTA and CDR2 FQGNSA. V lost 1 base and J 7 bases, leaving 13 bases between the germline ends. This CDR3 region has 14 residues. This chain's CDR3 is CASSLEGYRLEAFF. In nucleotides, the CDR3 is TGTGCCAGCAGCTTAGAGGGGTACAGGCTTGAAGCTTTCTTT.

The chain combines TRBV20-1 with TRBJ2-4; a possible D gene is TRBD2 (5 bases). Between the trimmed V and J ends, which lost 3 bases and 0 bases, there was a span of 9 bases. The CDR3 is made up of 14 amino acids. Per germline, CDR1 DFQATT and CDR2 SNEGSKA (reference sequence). The CDR3 DNA sequence: TGCAGTGCTAGTCGGGAAGGAGCCAAAAACATTCAGTACTTC. This sequence encodes CSASREGAKNIQYF.

This clone was recorded only once. The rearrangement links TRBV9 to TRBJ1-2; weak D call: TRBD1 (6 bases). V was pared by 3 bases and J by 5 bases, with 8 bases between. Looked up from germline, CDR1 is SGDLS and CDR2 is YYNGEE. The CDR3 covers 12 residues. CDR3 protein: CASSAGVYGYTF. The CDR3 DNA sequence: TGTGCCAGCAGCGCAGGGGTTTATGGCTACACCTTC.

V is TRBV2 and J is TRBJ1-2, with 7 bases lining up with TRBD1. Germline assignment: CDR1 SNHLY and CDR2 FYNNEI. V lost 2 bases and J lost 4; bases outside the gene matches: 7. This CDR3 is 15 amino acids long. CDR3 in DNA: TGTGCCAGCAGTGAAAATGACAGGGCCTCCTATGGCTACACCTTC. It specifies CASSENDRASYGYTF. The full variable domain, completed using reference TRBV2 and TRBJ1-2, is EPEVTQTPSHQVTQMGQEVILRCVPISNHLYFYWYRQILGQKVEFLVSFYNNEISEKSEIFDDQFSVERPDGSNFTLKIRSTKLEDSAMYFCASSENDRASYGYTFGSGTRLTVV.

The chain couples TRBV27 to TRBJ1-2, with unresolved D. From germline, CDR1 is MNHEY and CDR2 SMNVEV (reference sequence). V dropped 2 bases and J dropped 6 bases, with 10 bases sitting between them. The CDR3 runs to 13 residues. The CDR3 here is CASSLREGDGYTF. Written as DNA, the CDR3 is TGTGCCAGCAGTTTAAGGGAGGGCGATGGCTACACCTTC.

V gene TRBV21-1 combines with J gene TRBJ2-7; no check of the table's D call, TRBD1, against the DNA was made. TRBV21-1 is a pseudogene segment. The CDR3 contains 16 residues. CDR3 DNA: TGTGCCAGCAGTTACCGGGACAGGAGAAATTCCTACGAGCAGTACTTC. This codes for CASSYRDRRNSYEQYF.

This chain links TRBV29-1 with TRBJ2-5, with D maybe TRBD2 (6 bases). CDR1 is SQVTM, CDR2 ANQGSEA, per germline. Trimming shortened V by 3 bases and J by 5 bases, and 7 bases separated the two germline ends. The CDR3 covers 11 residues. CDR3 residues: CSVESGETQYF. The CDR3 DNA follows: TGCAGCGTTGAGAGCGGGGAGACCCAGTACTTC.

This chain connects TRBV5-4 to TRBJ2-5; 12 bases agree with TRBD2. V gave up 3 bases and J gave up 4 bases; unmatched junction bases: 4. CDR1 is SGHNT and CDR2 is YYREEE in the germline V gene (reference sequence). The CDR3 spans 15 residues. CDR3 protein: CASSSTSGGPETQYF. CDR3 nucleotides: TGTGCCAGCAGCTCGACTAGCGGGGGCCCAGAGACCCAGTACTTC. The full variable domain, its missing parts supplied by reference TRBV5-4 and TRBJ2-5, is ETGVTQSPTHLIKTRGQQVTLRCSSQSGHNTVSWYQQALGQGPQFIFQYYREEENGRGNFPPRFSGLQFPNYSSELNVNALELDDSALYLCASSSTSGGPETQYFGPGTRLLVL.

The chain carries TRBV6-5 and TRBJ1-1, with unresolved D. Germline V gene data show CDR1 as MNHEY and CDR2 as SVGAGI. V lost 4 bases to trimming and J lost 1 base, with 7 bases between them. The CDR3 has 13 residues. The DNA of the CDR3 is TGTGCCAGCAGTTGGGGAGGGAACACTGAAGCTTTCTTT. Amino acids: CASSWGGNTEAFF.

This clone was counted only a few times. The chain employs TRBV5-4 and TRBJ2-7; D is undetermined. Trimming shortened V by 2 bases and J by 0 bases, and 6 bases separated the two germline ends. The CDR3 length is 13 residues. Germline lookup yields CDR1 SGHNT and CDR2 YYREEE (reference sequence). The CDR3 DNA follows: TGTGCCAGCAGCTTTGACACCTCCTACGAGCAGTACTTC. Protein sequence: CASSFDTSYEQYF.

This chain links TRBV5-8 with TRBJ1-2, with TRBD1 matching 9 bases. CDR1 and CDR2 from the germline V gene are SGHTS and YDEGEE. The CDR3 runs to 15 residues. J was trimmed by 3 bases and V by 2 bases; bases with no gene match: 5. DNA for the CDR3: TGTGCCAGCAGCTTACAGGGGGCGTTGGACTATGGCTACACCTTC. Its translation is CASSLQGALDYGYTF.

This chain connects TRBV27 to TRBJ2-1; 7 bases line up with TRBD2. The CDR3 spans 13 residues. Trimming removed 7 bases from V and 7 bases from J; junction bases left unmatched: 7. Germline V gene data show CDR1 as MNHEY and CDR2 as SMNVEV (reference sequence). The chain's CDR3 is CASKKQGGNEQFF. As DNA, the CDR3 is TGTGCCAGCAAGAAGCAGGGAGGGAATGAGCAGTTCTTC.

The chain is built from TRBV7-6 and TRBJ2-7, with 7 nucleotides matching TRBD1. Losses at the gene ends were 2 bases for V and 2 bases for J; bases not matched to a gene: 6. Germline CDR1 and CDR2: SGHVS and FNYEAQ. CDR3 size: 15 residues. Here the CDR3 DNA reads TGTGCCAGCAGCTTACTAACAGGGGATGCCTACGAGCAGTACTTC. Encoded protein: CASSLLTGDAYEQYF.

This chain joins TRBV4-3 and TRBJ1-2, with D maybe TRBD1 (6 bases). Trimming pared 1 base from V and 5 bases from J, leaving 11 bases between. The CDR3 loop spans 14 amino acids. Per germline, CDR1 LGHNA and CDR2 YSLEER. In DNA, the CDR3 is TGCGCCAGCAGCCAAGGCGCAGGGGATTATGGCTACACCTTC. Translated: CASSQGAGDYGYTF.

This chain uses TRBV2 with TRBJ2-4, with a possible D match to TRBD2 (5 bases). The V end lost 3 bases, the J end lost 1 base, and 7 bases lay between the germline ends. The CDR3 contains 14 residues. CDR1 and CDR2 from the germline V gene are SNHLY and FYNNEI. The CDR3 sequence is CASSEDLAKNIQYF. In nucleotides, the CDR3 is TGTGCCAGCAGTGAGGACTTGGCCAAAAACATTCAGTACTTC.

The chain recombines TRBV12-3 or TRBV12-4 with TRBJ1-2; D is perhaps TRBD1 (5 bases). The CDR3 totals 13 residues. Deletions cut 7 bases from V and 4 bases from J, with 13 bases between. CDR3 region: CASTMTEFYGYTF. The CDR3 DNA follows: TGTGCCAGCACGATGACAGAATTCTATGGCTACACCTTC.

The sample holds a few counts of this clone. The rearrangement joins TRBV6-6 to TRBJ2-1, with TRBD2 identical over 12 bases. Looked up from germline, CDR1 is MNHNY and CDR2 is SVGAGI (reference sequence). V was clipped by 5 bases and J by 6 bases; unmatched bases: 14. The length of the CDR3 is 18 residues. The CDR3 spells CASSPRRLAGGSSNEQFF. CDR3 DNA: TGTGCCAGCAGTCCCCGGAGGCTAGCGGGGGGGTCAAGCAATGAGCAGTTCTTC.

V is TRBV25-1 and J is TRBJ2-5; 8 nucleotides line up with TRBD1. The CDR3 covers 15 residues. CDR1 and CDR2 (germline): MGHDK, SYGVNS. With 2 bases clipped from V and 5 bases from J, the junction kept 7 bases outside the gene matches. CDR3 amino acids: CASSERTGPSETQYF. The CDR3, as DNA: TGTGCCAGCAGTGAACGGACAGGGCCCTCCGAGACCCAGTACTTC.

As regards this clone: One end of the junction does not line up with germline, which may come from a read error. This sequence joins TRBV24-1 and TRBJ2-2; D is possibly TRBD1 (6 bases). Germline loops: CDR1 KGHDR, CDR2 SFDVKD. The CDR3 contains 15 residues. This CDR3 is CATSDVRGNPGELFF. In DNA form, the CDR3 reads TGTGCCACCAGTGATGTAAGGGGGAACCCCGGGGAGCTGTTTTTT.

This clone has a single count. This chain links TRBV2 with TRBJ2-6, with no clear D. The CDR3 is made up of 16 amino acids. Germline V gene sequence: CDR1 SNHLY, CDR2 FYNNEI. Between the trimmed V and J ends, which lost 5 bases and 0 bases, there was a span of 11 bases. The CDR3 loop is CASSLTSLSGANVLTF. CDR3 bases: TGTGCCAGCAGTCTGACAAGTCTCTCTGGGGCCAACGTCCTGACTTTC.

The CDR3 loop is CASRQTGGAYGYTF. DNA of the CDR3: TGTGCCAGCAGACAGACAGGGGGAGCCTATGGCTACACCTTC. This rearrangement joins TRBV27 to TRBJ1-2, with 9 positions matching TRBD1. The J segment lost 4 bases and the V segment lost 6 bases, leaving 6 bases of the junction unmatched. Per the germline V gene, CDR1 is MNHEY and CDR2 is SMNVEV (reference sequence). The CDR3 loop spans 14 amino acids.